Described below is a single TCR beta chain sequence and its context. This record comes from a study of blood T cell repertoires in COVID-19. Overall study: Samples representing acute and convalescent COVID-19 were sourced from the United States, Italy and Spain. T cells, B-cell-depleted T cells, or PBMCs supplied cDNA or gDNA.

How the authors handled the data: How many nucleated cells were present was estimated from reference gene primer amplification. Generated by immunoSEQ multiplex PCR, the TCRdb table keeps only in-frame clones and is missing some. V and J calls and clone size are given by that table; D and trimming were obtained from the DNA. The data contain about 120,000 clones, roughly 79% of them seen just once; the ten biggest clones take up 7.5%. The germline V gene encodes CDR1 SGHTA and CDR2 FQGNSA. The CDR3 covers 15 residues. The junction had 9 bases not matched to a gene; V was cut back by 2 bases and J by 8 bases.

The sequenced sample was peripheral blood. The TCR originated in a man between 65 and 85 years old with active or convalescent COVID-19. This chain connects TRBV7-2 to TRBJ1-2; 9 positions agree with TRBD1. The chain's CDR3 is CASSLLSGQGMGYTF. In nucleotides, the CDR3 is TGTGCCAGCAGCTTACTATCGGGACAGGGAATGGGCTACACCTTC.